The following is a T cell receptor (beta chain) sequence with its context. This receptor's antigen is unknown. Per-base qualities were not stored, and no clone one base away is much larger. This sample is part of a study of cytomegalovirus exposure and HLA in healthy donors (dated by TCRdb to between 2016 and 2019). Broadly, across the study: The 500 to 700 repertoires of the first cohort and the roughly 110 validation repertoires were produced on the same platform, according to a later analysis. The aim of the study was to test whether cataloging public T cell receptors could identify signatures of past pathogen exposure. In addition to the first cohort of several hundred subjects, a separate validation cohort of 130 or so different subjects was used. To predict cytomegalovirus infection status, the study brought together high-throughput TCR immunosequencing, statistical association of individual TCRs with disease status, and machine learning.

Results and caveats for the whole study, not just this receptor: The study listed over 150 TCR beta chains as associated with cytomegalovirus. The authors suggested that the approach could potentially be extended to other disease states and immunological phenotypes. A later analysis found that TCRs clustered in the first cohort also tended to co-occur in the 110 or so validation repertoires, with about 94% of cluster scores above 0. The classifier was reported to diagnose cytomegalovirus status with high specificity and sensitivity in both the original and validation cohorts. Most TCR sequences were observed very rarely across donors, whereas some public TCRs were present in many individuals. In vitro tests confirmed that a few of the cytomegalovirus-associated TCR beta chains recognize cytomegalovirus antigens. All 120 or so repertoires were used to score co-occurrence in the validation cohort in a later analysis, because that analysis had no HLA typing for the cohort.

Per the germline V gene (reference sequence), LNHNV is the CDR1 and YYDKDF is the CDR2. V loses 0 bases of germline sequence and J loses 4 bases, and the interval between the two ends is 14 bases. From the cysteine up to the phenylalanine, the CDR3 has a length of 16 residues. The read is trimmed to its CDR3 DNA, 48 bases read in frame from base 1. Donors formed part of the validation cohort, which comprised approximately 130 subjects and was distinct from the first cohort of several hundred subjects. Receptors were amplified or captured by the immunoSEQ multiplex PCR assay. The authors' analysis ran thus. A statistical classification framework was built for diagnosing cytomegalovirus status from the catalog of TCR beta chain sequences. TCRdb took over this immuneACCESS table, retaining in-frame rearrangements with V and J assigned. Such tables are incomplete; in checked studies, under half of the missing clones stem from an unresolved V gene, and the remainder is unexplained. The DNA was the basis for D and trimming; V, J and clone size are from that table. The table for this sample lists some 76,000 clones; approximately 93% of them were counted only once. Around 2.1% of the sample lies in the top ten.

Sequencing was carried out using PBMCs. The chain joins TRBV15 to TRBJ2-3; possibly the D gene is TRBD1, per 7 matching bases. This TCR came from a woman under 30 in good health and CMV-seronegative. The nucleotide sequence is TGTGCCACCAGCAGAGATCGCGGCAGGGGGGCAGATACGCAGTATTTT. Its amino acids are CATSRDRGRGADTQYF.